This T cell receptor (beta chain) was observed in a study of T-cell memory formation after mild COVID-19. About the study: Each donor largely had its own TCR clusters.

Trimming pared 4 bases from V and 6 bases from J, leaving 25 bases between. The CDR3 is made up of 17 amino acids. Germline CDR1 is SGHTA and CDR2 is FQGNSA. Sample barcodes and UMIs were carried by the TCR alpha and TCR beta cDNA libraries that 5'RACE generated with constant-segment primers. TCRdb analysed the 5' RACE reads with MiXCR anew, one entry per CDR3 protein. The sample has approximately 260,000 distinct CDR3 sequences; less than 20% are singletons. The V call is TRBV7-2, the J call TRBJ2-7; possibly TRBD1 or TRBD2 for D (6 bases each). The clonotype comes from a man aged 18-30 years who had mild COVID-19 (a few samples of this study predate the infection). Cell type and time point are not known. Material: PBMCs or a T cell subset sorted from them (not recorded which). CDR3 coding DNA: TGTGCCAGCAGCTCCTCGGGGGTGGTCGGGGGCTTTATCGAGCAGTACTTC. Amino acids: CASSSSGVVGGFIEQYF.